The T cell receptor (beta chain) described here comes from a study of T-cell memory formation after mild COVID-19. Germline V gives CDR1 DFQATT, CDR2 SNEGSKA (reference sequence). V lost 1 base, J lost 2 bases, and 12 bases lay in between. CDR3 length: 14 amino acids. Constant-segment primers and 5'RACE yielded cDNA libraries for TCR alpha and TCR beta, each carrying sample barcodes and UMIs. TCRdb redid the calling of the 5' RACE reads with MiXCR, one entry per CDR3 protein. The sample has 85,000 to 130,000 distinct CDR3 sequences, approximately 17% seen once. The clonotype was recovered from an adult woman who had mild COVID-19 (a few samples of this study predate the infection). Cell type and time point are not known. The chain links TRBV20-1 to TRBJ2-7, with D uncertain. The sequenced material came from PBMCs or a T cell subset sorted from them (not recorded which). This chain's CDR3 is CSARVAQSTYEQYF. CDR3 nucleotide sequence: TGCAGTGCTAGAGTGGCACAGAGTACCTACGAGCAGTACTTC.